This T cell receptor beta chain was sequenced for a study of CD8+ T cells in alopecia areata. Study overall: After 6 to 18 months of tofacitinib, follow-up continued 6 months off drug. Regarding the study as a whole: Sharing of TCR sequences between patients (possibly for HLA-related reasons) was less clear than in mice.

Extracted from the samples, RNA was reverse transcribed into cDNA to serve as the sequencing template. The protocol was immunoSEQ multiplex PCR, while the TCRdb copy is restricted to in-frame clones and leaves out a portion. The table includes roughly 200,000 clones, roughly 65% detected once. Comments on this clone: Its antigen is unidentified.

The CDR3 is 14 amino acids. The V gene end was trimmed by 4 bases and the J gene end by 1 base; junction bases not matched to a gene: 3. The chain is built from TRBV6-7 and TRBJ2-5, with 7 bases that match TRBD1. TRBV6-7 is sorted into the ORF group, with uncertain function. The receptor's source is a human donor with alopecia areata. Sequenced material: CD4+ T cells sorted from blood, taken at week 0. CDR3 nucleotide sequence: TGTGCCAGCAGTTCTTACAGGGGCCAAGAGACCCAGTACTTC. Protein sequence: CASSSYRGQETQYF.